This is a list of T cell receptor beta chains from one sample in a study of neurological immune-mediated disorders. MiXCR, run by TCRdb on the 5' RACE reads, gives a single entry per CDR3 protein. Of some 46,000 distinct CDR3 sequences listed, 10% to 13% were seen once; the top ten hold under 5.5%. Sequenced: PBMCs. These receptors all stem from a man in his 70s with HTLV-1-associated myelopathy (HAM/TSP). Each CDR3 is given with its conserved first and last residue. The D gene is left open where the match is weak. Size is omitted from some rows. Given values are once, few, many or a class for expanded clones.

>-|TRBV15|-|TRBJ1-2|12
CATSRRTGDYTF
TGTGCCACCAGCAGACGTACAGGTGACTACACCTTC
>-|TRBV10-3|many|TRBJ2-2|14
CAISGFQNTGELFF
TGTGCCATCAGTGGCTTCCAGAACACCGGGGAGCTGTTTTTT
>TRBD2|TRBV5-6|medium-sized|TRBJ2-3|16
CASSLAGGRPSDTQYF
TGTGCCAGCAGCTTGGCGGGGGGACGTCCCTCAGATACGCAGTATTTT
>-|TRBV18|many|TRBJ1-1|13
CASSFDRSTEAFF
TGTGCCAGCTCGTTCGACAGGTCCACTGAAGCTTTCTTT
>-|TRBV7-2|many|TRBJ2-7|16
CASSLGPAGGLGEQYF
TGTGCCAGCAGCTTAGGACCGGCAGGAGGTCTAGGCGAGCAGTACTTC
>-|TRBV15|-|TRBJ2-3|15
CATSSMGAGGDTQYF
TGTGCCACCAGCAGCATGGGGGCCGGAGGAGATACGCAGTATTTT
>-|TRBV18|many|TRBJ2-5|14
CASSPPSGGETQYF
TGTGCCAGCTCACCGCCTTCAGGAGGGGAGACCCAGTACTTC
>TRBD1|TRBV4-2|many|TRBJ2-1|18
CASSQDLRRDSSYNEQFF
TGTGCCAGCAGCCAAGATCTAAGACGGGACAGCTCCTACAATGAGCAGTTCTTC
>-|TRBV6-1|many|TRBJ2-7|15
CASSEASTASYEQYF
TGTGCCAGCAGTGAAGCATCGACAGCCTCCTACGAGCAGTACTTC
>-|TRBV4-1|many|TRBJ1-3|16
CASSHLSPRVGNTIYF
TGCGCCAGCAGCCACCTCAGCCCAAGGGTTGGAAACACCATATATTTT
>-|TRBV3-1|many|TRBJ1-5|14
CASSQDRAGQPQHF
TGTGCCAGCAGCCAAGACAGGGCCGGGCAGCCCCAGCATTTT
>TRBD1|TRBV7-8|many|TRBJ2-2|14
CASGRTGNTGELFF
TGTGCCAGCGGAAGGACAGGGAACACCGGGGAGCTGTTTTTT
>-|TRBV6-5|many|TRBJ1-6|14
CASSWDGRNSPLHF
TGTGCCAGCAGTTGGGATGGGAGAAACTCACCCCTCCACTTT
>-|TRBV20-1|many|TRBJ2-1|15
CSAREGNWIRNEQFF
TGCAGTGCTAGAGAGGGCAACTGGATTCGCAATGAGCAGTTCTTC
>TRBD2|TRBV5-1|many|TRBJ2-1|17
CASSLGRLAGTCNEQFF
TGCGCCAGCAGCTTGGGGCGACTAGCGGGCACATGCAATGAGCAGTTCTTC
>TRBD2|TRBV5-1|many|TRBJ2-5|16
CASSFTSGTSGETQYF
TGCGCCAGCAGCTTTACCTCCGGGACTAGCGGGGAGACCCAGTACTTC
>-|TRBV7-2|many|TRBJ2-7|12
CASSQVGYEQYF
TGTGCCAGCAGCCAAGTGGGCTACGAGCAGTACTTC